The 25 T cell receptor beta chains below come from one sample, sequenced in a study of metastatic and nonmetastatic thyroid tumors. Every patient underwent thyroid surgery untreated. TCRdb ran MiXCR on the PCR reads. Of 100,000 or so clones in the sample, more than 13% were seen once. The specimen sequenced was blood. Receptor source: a female donor with papillary thyroid cancer or a benign thyroid nodule (not recorded which). Some clones in this sample may be carry-over from other donors' samples.

This clone was picked up many times. This sample also contains other DNA sequences that code for the same CDR3. This chain joins TRBV9 and TRBJ2-2; no firm D call. CDR3 size: 11 residues. V gave up 0 bases and J gave up 8 bases, with 2 bases separating them. CDR1 SGDLS and CDR2 YYNGEE come from the germline V gene. The chain's CDR3 is CASSVAGELFF. The CDR3 region has the DNA TGTGCCAGCAGCGTAGCGGGGGAGCTGTTTTTT.

By sample share, this clone is medium-sized. The chain links TRBV27 to TRBJ1-5; possibly TRBD1 for D (5 bases). Germline CDR1 MNHEY, CDR2 SMNVEV (reference sequence). Trimming took 2 bases from V and 4 from J, leaving 12 bases between them. The length of the CDR3 is 15 residues. The CDR3 nucleotides are TGTGCCAGCAGTTTAGCGCAGGGCCCAAATCAGCCCCAGCATTTT. Translated, it gives CASSLAQGPNQPQHF.

This clone occurred a few times. The CDR3 DNA sequence: TGTGCCAGCAGCCCTGAGGTCGGCTCCTACAATGAGCAGTTCTTC. Translating gives CASSPEVGSYNEQFF. V gene TRBV11-2 combines with J gene TRBJ2-1; D remains unclear. Trimming left V 5 bases short and J 0 bases short, with 11 bases between. This CDR3 spans 15 amino acids. Germline CDR1 is SGHAT and CDR2 is FQNNGV.

This clone has ten or more counts. In DNA form, the CDR3 reads TGTGCCAGCAGCGATCGACAGGGGCAGGGCACAGATACGCAGTATTTT. Its protein product is CASSDRQGQGTDTQYF. V and J are TRBV11-3 and TRBJ2-3; TRBD1 aligns across 8 bases. This CDR3 is built from 16 residues. Looked up from germline, CDR1 is SGHNT and CDR2 is YENEEA. V dropped 5 bases and J dropped 1; count of bases not matched to a gene: 8.

This clone showed up just a few times. This may be a read error, as it is one base from a much larger clone. This chain uses TRBV19 with TRBJ2-5; 7 positions agree with TRBD2. Trimming cost V 4 bases and J 5 bases; bases outside gene matches: 7. Germline V gene lookup returns CDR1 LNHDA and CDR2 SQIVND (reference sequence). The CDR3 length is 14 residues. The CDR3 DNA reads as TGTGCCAGTAGTAGAACTAGCGTGGGCGAGACCCAGTACTTC. Protein sequence: CASSRTSVGETQYF.

This clone was counted between two and nine times. The rearrangement joins TRBV28 to TRBJ2-1; D gene ambiguous. Germline values: CDR1 MDHEN, CDR2 SYDVKM. V lost 7 bases to trimming and J lost 8 bases, with 24 bases between them. The CDR3 consists of 16 residues. The chain's CDR3 is CASIGRWVMGWDEQFF. The CDR3 region has the DNA TGTGCCAGCATCGGCCGTTGGGTTATGGGTTGGGATGAGCAGTTCTTC.

This clone was observed at least ten times. The V call is TRBV29-1, the J call TRBJ2-7, with 7 positions matching TRBD1. Germline-derived CDR1 and CDR2 are SQVTM and ANQGSEA. The CDR3 has 12 residues. With V trimmed by 4 bases and J by 2 bases, 2 bases remained unmatched. The chain's CDR3 is CSVADRAYEQYF. The CDR3 nucleotides are TGCAGCGTTGCTGACAGGGCCTACGAGCAGTACTTC.

In its sample, this clone was seen a few times. The same CDR3 can be traced to other DNA sequences in this sample. The V call is TRBV9, the J call TRBJ2-5; tentative D call: TRBD1 (6 bases). Trimming shortened V by 0 bases and J by 3 bases, and 21 bases separated the two germline ends. Germline V gene lookup returns CDR1 SGDLS and CDR2 YYNGEE. The CDR3 covers 18 residues. CDR3 sequence (DNA): TGTGCCAGCAGCGTAGCCCCTACCGCCGCACAGGGAGAAGAGACCCAGTACTTC. This codes for CASSVAPTAAQGEETQYF.

The table lists this clone with many counts. V is TRBV4-2 and J is TRBJ1-1; D remains ambiguous. V was clipped by 0 bases and J by 4 bases, with 9 bases between them. This CDR3 has 14 residues. The germline gives CDR1 LGHNA, CDR2 YNFKEQ. The CDR3 spells CASSQEERSTEAFF. Written as DNA, the CDR3 is TGTGCCAGCAGCCAAGAAGAAAGGAGCACTGAAGCTTTCTTT.

This clone has a count of ten or more. This sequence joins TRBV11-3 and TRBJ1-1, with D possibly being TRBD1 (5 bases). This CDR3 is 13 amino acids long. Germline V gene data show CDR1 as SGHNT and CDR2 as YENEEA. V lost 0 bases to trimming and J lost 6 bases, with 8 bases between them. CDR3 protein: CASSLEGGAEAFF. The CDR3 DNA reads as TGTGCCAGCAGCTTAGAGGGGGGGGCTGAAGCTTTCTTT.

The J gene is TRBJ1-2, the V gene TRBV7-3; maybe TRBD1 (6 bases). Per the germline V gene, CDR1 is SGHTA and CDR2 is FQGTGA. The CDR3 totals 13 residues. With 4 bases removed from V and 8 bases from J, the gap between germline ends came to 14 bases. CDR3 sequence reads: CASSSYGGEGYTF. Written as DNA, the CDR3 is TGTGCCAGCAGCTCCTACGGGGGCGAGGGCTACACCTTC.

This clone was detected ten times or more. The V gene is TRBV9, the J gene TRBJ2-5, with D hard to call. Deletions cut 0 bases from V and 5 bases from J, with 14 bases between. This CDR3 region has 15 residues. Germline V gene lookup returns CDR1 SGDLS and CDR2 YYNGEE. The CDR3 DNA is TGTGCCAGCAGCGTAGGAGGCGTCGGCAGGGAGACCCAGTACTTC. Its translation is CASSVGGVGRETQYF.

This clone was picked up many times. The chain joins TRBV20-1 to TRBJ2-1; no definite D call. CDR3 length: 14 residues. Trimming left V 6 bases short and J 0 bases short, with 12 bases between. In germline, CDR1 is DFQATT, CDR2 SNEGSKA (reference sequence). The DNA of the CDR3 is TGCAGTGCCCCTGGTTCTAGCTCCTACAATGAGCAGTTCTTC. It encodes CSAPGSSSYNEQFF.

This clone was seen ten or more times. This chain uses TRBV9 with TRBJ2-5; either TRBD1 or TRBD2 may fit D (7 bases each). The CDR3 totals 16 residues. V lost 2 bases and J lost 2, with 16 bases in between. From germline, CDR1 is SGDLS and CDR2 YYNGEE. The DNA of the CDR3 is TGTGCCAGCAGCGTGGGAGGGGGCGATTTTCAAGAGACCCAGTACTTC. This encodes CASSVGGGDFQETQYF.

This clone was detected many times. This CDR3 is missing its conserved last phenylalanine or tryptophan, likely due to a read error. This chain links TRBV29-1 with TRBJ2-2; D is uncertain. Germline assignment: CDR1 SQVTM and CDR2 ANQGSEA. Trimming removed 4 bases from V and 0 bases from J, with 6 bases in between. This CDR3 region has 13 residues. This CDR3 reads CSVVETNTGELFL. CDR3 coding DNA: TGCAGCGTTGTAGAAACGAACACCGGGGAGCTGTTTCTT.

This clone was seen at least ten times. This chain links TRBV4-2 with TRBJ1-2; D unresolved. Germline V gene sequence: CDR1 LGHNA, CDR2 YNFKEQ. The CDR3 sequence is 16 residues long. Trimming removed 4 bases at V and 4 bases at J, with 19 bases between. The CDR3 here is CASSPKPTDAGYGYTF. CDR3 sequence (DNA): TGTGCCAGCAGCCCTAAACCTACGGACGCAGGCTATGGCTACACCTTC.

This clone was counted ten times or more. The V and J genes are TRBV19 and TRBJ2-1; 10 nucleotides align to TRBD2. CDR1 LNHDA and CDR2 SQIVND come from the germline V gene (reference sequence). This CDR3 comprises 14 residues. V lost 7 bases to trimming and J lost 5 bases; unmatched junction nucleotides: 5. CDR3 region: CASTPGLANNEQFF. The CDR3 region has the DNA TGTGCCAGTACGCCGGGACTAGCGAACAATGAGCAGTTCTTC.

The table lists this clone with many counts. The chain carries TRBV7-3 and TRBJ2-2, with TRBD1 identical over 8 bases. V trimming: 3 bases; J trimming: 4 bases; junction bases outside the gene matches: 7. Germline V gene data show CDR1 as SGHTA and CDR2 as FQGTGA. The CDR3 covers 16 residues. Written as DNA, the CDR3 is TGTGCCAGCAGCTTTGCTCCAGGGGGCGTCACCGGGGAGCTGTTTTTT. Translated: CASSFAPGGVTGELFF.

Notes on this clone: Possible read error: a much larger clone is one base away. This CDR3 fails to terminate in the conserved phenylalanine or tryptophan, so it likely reflects a read error. The chain recombines TRBV12-3 or TRBV12-4 with TRBJ1-1, with TRBD1 as a possible D gene (5 bases). The germline V and J ends were trimmed by 4 bases and 4 bases, with 10 bases remaining between them. This CDR3 is built from 13 residues. The CDR3 spells CASSYGGRTEAFS. The CDR3 DNA reads as TGTGCCAGCAGTTATGGGGGTCGCACTGAAGCTTTCTCT.

Details on this clone: With a much larger clone just one base away, this may be a read error. This same CDR3 is encoded by further DNA sequences in the sample. The J gene is TRBJ2-7, the V gene TRBV20-1, with TRBD1 as a possible D gene (5 bases). With 6 bases removed from V and 2 bases from J, the gap between germline ends came to 8 bases. The germline gives CDR1 DFQATT, CDR2 SNEGSKA (reference sequence). This CDR3 is built from 11 residues. The CDR3 loop reads CSARAPYEQYF. DNA for the CDR3: TGCAGTGCCAGGGCCCCCTACGAGCAGTACTTC.

This clone was seen at least ten times. The chain recombines TRBV19 with TRBJ1-1; the D gene is possibly TRBD1 (5 bases). Germline CDR1 LNHDA, CDR2 SQIVND (reference sequence). The V and J ends lost 3 bases and 4 bases respectively, with 9 bases between them. This CDR3 is 13 amino acids long. CDR3 coding DNA: TGTGCCAGTAGTATTCAGGGTCCCACTGAAGCTTTCTTT. The encoded protein is CASSIQGPTEAFF.

Regarding this clone: This may be a read error: a much more frequent sequence differs by one nucleotide. The chain has TRBV9 and TRBJ2-2; D is uncertain. The CDR3 spans 15 residues. The V gene's germline CDR1 is SGDLS and CDR2 YYNGEE. The V and J ends lost 4 bases and 1 base respectively, with 11 bases between them. As DNA, the CDR3 is TGTGCCAGCAGCTACCGACGGGTGAACACCGGGGAGCTGTTTTTT. Translating it yields CASSYRRVNTGELFF.

This clone was recorded at least ten times. J is TRBJ1-3 and V is TRBV7-6; TRBD1 is a possible D gene (5 bases). Germline V lookup: CDR1 SGHVS, CDR2 FNYEAQ. This CDR3 comprises 15 residues. Trimming cost V 5 bases and J 4 bases, with 15 bases left between them. CDR3 DNA sequence: TGTGCCAGCAGCCCCGAGGCAGGGCAAGGAAACACCATATATTTT. This encodes CASSPEAGQGNTIYF.

This clone was detected many times. The chain employs TRBV12-3 or TRBV12-4 and TRBJ1-1, with D possibly being TRBD1 (5 bases). V lost 4 bases to trimming and J lost 8 bases, with 14 bases between them. The length of the CDR3 is 13 residues. In DNA, the CDR3 is TGTGCCAGCAGTTCCCACTTACCAGGGGAAGCTTTCTTT. The encoded protein is CASSSHLPGEAFF.

This clone was seen repeatedly, ten times or more. CDR3 DNA: TGTGCCAGTAGTACCGGCTCGGGGCGGACCTACGAGCAGTACTTC. Translating gives CASSTGSGRTYEQYF. The V and J genes are TRBV19 and TRBJ2-7; D may match TRBD1 or TRBD2 (5 bases each). This CDR3 region has 15 residues. Germline values: CDR1 LNHDA, CDR2 SQIVND (reference sequence). V was trimmed by 4 bases and J by 2 bases, leaving 15 bases between them.